This T cell receptor (beta chain) was sequenced for a study of post-analysis software for immune sequencing data. Across the study: Relapsing-remitting, secondary progressive and progressive-relapsing courses of multiple sclerosis were included.

Tagging with unique molecular identifiers was a feature of the TCR beta cDNA libraries. Some 500,000 cDNA molecules were obtained per 1 to 10 million input T cells. MiXCR was run by TCRdb on the PCR reads, yielding one entry per CDR3 protein. The data show about 810,000 distinct CDR3 sequences, roughly half seen once. Study-level results: Relative to controls, patients had roughly five TRBV segments at higher frequency, with TRBV5-6, TRBV5-1 and TRBV20-1 among these. Controls significantly exceeded multiple sclerosis patients in normalized Chao1 diversity. By F measure, strong co-clustering occurred among samples prepared in the same batch.

Germline CDR1 DFQATT, CDR2 SNEGSKA (reference sequence). CDR3 length: 15 amino acids. The ends lost 4 bases at V and 3 bases at J; junction bases unmatched: 8. A note on this clonotype: Antigen specificity is unknown.

This rearrangement joins TRBV20-1 to TRBJ2-7; TRBD1 matches 11 bases. This receptor was taken from a girl between 10 and 17 years old with multiple sclerosis. What was sequenced was blood. The CDR3 protein is CSATERTGGGYEQYF. The CDR3 DNA reads TGCAGTGCTACCGAGCGGACAGGGGGCGGCTACGAGCAGTACTTC.